These 23 T cell receptor beta chains came from one sample sequenced in a study of vaccination and CD4 T cells after COVID-19. Sequencing of the DNA from cultured CD4+ T cells was carried out with the Oncomine TCR Beta short-read assay. Each CDR3 protein gets one entry after TCRdb re-called the PCR reads with MiXCR. Of 15,000 or so distinct CDR3 sequences in the sample, about 40% were seen once. This sample's treatment: roughly 11-day PBMC culture with coronavirus spike peptide pools or control peptides (ViraFEST assay). No cognate antigen is known for these TCRs. The sample was cultured CD4+ T cells from blood. The receptors come from a human donor with COVID-19.

This clonotype came up a few times. The CDR3 spells CSARQVGYTF. Written as DNA, the CDR3 is TGCAGTGCTAGACAAGTTGGCTACACCTTC. The rearrangement joins TRBV20-1 to TRBJ1-2; D remains ambiguous. Trimming left V 2 bases short and J 7 bases short, with 5 bases between. Germline loops: CDR1 DFQATT, CDR2 SNEGSKA (reference sequence). This CDR3 is built from 10 residues.

V usage is TRBV20-1 and J usage is TRBJ2-3, with D hard to call. Germline assignment: CDR1 DFQATT and CDR2 SNEGSKA (reference sequence). Trimming stripped 6 bases from V and 1 base from J, with 11 bases between. The CDR3 extends over 13 amino acids. The CDR3 DNA reads TGCAGTGCGCTTAAGGACGGCACAGATACGCAGTATTTT. Residues: CSALKDGTDTQYF.

The sample holds a few counts of this clonotype. The chain recombines TRBV7-2 with TRBJ2-1; 15 positions agree with TRBD2. This CDR3 contains 17 residues. Germline V gene lookup returns CDR1 SGHTA and CDR2 FQGNSA. V lost 5 bases and J lost 6; bases outside the gene matches: 8. In DNA form, the CDR3 reads TGTGCCAGCAGCCTGGGGACTAGCGGGGGGAAGAGCAATGAGCAGTTCTTC. It codes for CASSLGTSGGKSNEQFF.

This clonotype was observed a few times. This chain connects TRBV27 to TRBJ2-1; 11 bases align to TRBD2. Germline CDR1 reads MNHEY; CDR2 reads SMNVEV (reference sequence). V dropped 6 bases and J dropped 9; count of bases not matched to a gene: 7. CDR3 size: 14 residues. The CDR3: CASRNLAGGGEQFF. CDR3 DNA sequence: TGTGCCAGCAGAAACCTAGCGGGGGGTGGTGAGCAGTTCTTC.

CDR3 coding DNA: TGTGCCAGCAGTTTAGCGGGGACCCAGACAAATGTGGAGTACTTC. Translated, it gives CASSLAGTQTNVEYF. The chain is built from TRBV12-3 or TRBV12-4 and TRBJ2-5; D is perhaps TRBD1 or TRBD2 (5 bases each). V shed 0 bases and J shed 12 bases, with 20 bases lying between them. The CDR3 contains 15 residues.

The chain combines TRBV9 with TRBJ2-5; 9 nucleotides agree with TRBD1. V shed 4 bases and J 5 bases; nucleotides not matched to a gene: 9. Looked up from germline, CDR1 is SGDLS and CDR2 is YYNGEE. The CDR3 totals 15 residues. CDR3 sequence: CASSPRTGVGETQYF. The CDR3 DNA is TGTGCCAGCAGCCCGAGGACAGGGGTCGGGGAGACCCAGTACTTC.

This clonotype appeared a few times. The chain combines TRBV11-3 with TRBJ2-7, with D tentatively TRBD1 (6 bases). Germline values: CDR1 SGHNT, CDR2 YENEEA. Trimming took off 1 base at V and 0 bases at J, with 13 bases between the two ends. CDR3 size: 16 residues. The CDR3 DNA reads TGTGCCAGCAGCTTAGGCCCGACAGGAACCTCCTACGAGCAGTACTTC. Translation gives CASSLGPTGTSYEQYF.

The chain recombines TRBV29-1 with TRBJ2-2, with D unclear. V was shortened by 3 bases and J by 4 bases, with 9 bases between the two germline ends. This CDR3 region has 13 residues. Germline lookup yields CDR1 SQVTM and CDR2 ANQGSEA. CDR3: CSVDKGSTGELFF. DNA of the CDR3: TGCAGCGTTGATAAGGGATCCACCGGGGAGCTGTTTTTT.

The rearrangement uses TRBV7-2 and TRBJ2-7, with 15 bases fitting TRBD2. CDR3 size: 17 residues. CDR1 and CDR2 from the germline V gene are SGHTA and FQGNSA. J gave up 4 bases and V 4 bases, and 8 bases lay outside the gene matches. CDR3 residues: CASSSGLAGGPFYEQYF. DNA of the CDR3: TGTGCCAGCAGCTCGGGACTAGCGGGGGGCCCCTTTTACGAGCAGTACTTC.

In this sample, this clonotype turned up a few times. The V call is TRBV7-9, the J call TRBJ2-3; D is tentatively TRBD1 or TRBD2 (6 bases each). The CDR3 length is 17 residues. CDR1 and CDR2 (germline): SEHNR, FQNEAQ (reference sequence). Trimming shortened V by 5 bases and J by 3 bases, and 21 bases separated the two germline ends. CDR3 DNA sequence: TGTGCCAGCAGCCCTTCGAGGGGGGCTGGGGGGACAGATACGCAGTATTTT. This encodes CASSPSRGAGGTDTQYF.

The gene calls are TRBV30 and TRBJ2-2; maybe TRBD2 (6 bases). Germline lookup yields CDR1 GTSNPN and CDR2 SVGIG (reference sequence). The CDR3 spans 14 residues. V lost 3 bases, J lost 2 bases, and 10 bases lay in between. This chain's CDR3 is CAWRGGKNTGELFF. The CDR3 DNA follows: TGTGCCTGGAGGGGGGGAAAAAACACCGGGGAGCTGTTTTTT.

The chain employs TRBV6-2 or TRBV6-3 and TRBJ1-1; D gene ambiguous. Germline lookup yields CDR1 MNHEY and CDR2 SVGEGT. CDR3 length: 17 amino acids. Trimming shortened V by 8 bases and J by 1 base, and 23 bases separated the two germline ends. The CDR3 DNA is TGTGCCAGCTGGAGCTCTGGATGGGCCCATGGGAACACTGAAGCTTTCTTT. The encoded protein is CASWSSGWAHGNTEAFF.

The chain has TRBV12-3 or TRBV12-4 and TRBJ1-2; 10 nucleotides align to TRBD1. The CDR3 extends over 14 amino acids. V trimming: 5 bases; J trimming: 2 bases; junction bases outside the gene matches: 2. The CDR3 DNA follows: TGTGCCAGCAGTCCGGGACAGGGGAACTATGGCTACACCTTC. Encoded protein: CASSPGQGNYGYTF.

This clonotype has just a few counts. The J gene is TRBJ2-6, the V gene TRBV6-1; D remains unclear. The CDR3 is 15 amino acids. Deletions cut 4 bases from V and 0 bases from J, with 7 bases between. Germline CDR1 MNHNS, CDR2 SASEGT. The CDR3 spells CASSGFRSGANVLTF. The CDR3 DNA reads TGTGCCAGCAGTGGATTTCGCTCTGGGGCCAACGTCCTGACTTTC.

This clonotype was counted only a few times. CDR3: CASSQDWVNTEAFF. The CDR3 coding sequence is TGTGCCAGCAGCCAAGATTGGGTGAACACTGAAGCTTTCTTT. The genes are TRBV4-2 and TRBJ1-1; D gene unclear. Germline V gene lookup returns CDR1 LGHNA and CDR2 YNFKEQ. This CDR3 comprises 14 residues. V lost 0 bases and J 0 bases, leaving 5 bases between the germline ends.

The chain has TRBV6-2 or TRBV6-3 and TRBJ2-1; D uncertain. Germline V lookup: CDR1 MNHEY, CDR2 SVGEGT. V dropped 10 bases and J dropped 6 bases, with 19 bases sitting between them. The CDR3 runs 14 residues. In DNA form, the CDR3 reads TGTGCCACTACCCTACGTCGGTGGGGCAATGAGCAGTTCTTC. It is translated as CATTLRRWGNEQFF.

The genes are TRBV5-4 and TRBJ2-2; 11 nucleotides match TRBD2. This CDR3 has 15 residues. The ends lost 0 bases at V and 5 bases at J; junction bases unmatched: 0. Germline CDR1 is SGHNT and CDR2 is YYREEE (reference sequence). The CDR3 nucleotides read TGTGCCAGCAGCTTGGCTAGCGGGGGGACCGGGGAGCTGTTTTTT. Residues: CASSLASGGTGELFF.

V usage is TRBV28 and J usage is TRBJ2-5; TRBD2 is a possible D gene (5 bases). CDR1 MDHEN and CDR2 SYDVKM come from the germline V gene. Trimming pared 6 bases from V and 9 bases from J, leaving 14 bases between. This CDR3 is built from 12 residues. CDR3 nucleotides: TGTGCCAGCAGCAATCCCGAGGAGGCCCAGTACTTC. Amino acid sequence: CASSNPEEAQYF.

This clonotype has only one observation. This sequence joins TRBV28 and TRBJ2-7; D might be TRBD2 (6 bases). Germline values: CDR1 MDHEN, CDR2 SYDVKM. The V and J ends lost 5 bases and 3 bases respectively, with 17 bases between them. The CDR3 has 15 amino acids. The CDR3: CASSVAGTAIYEQYF. DNA for the CDR3: TGTGCCAGCAGTGTGGCGGGGACTGCGATCTACGAGCAGTACTTC. The full variable domain, with the rest looked up from reference TRBV28 and TRBJ2-7, is DVKVTQSSRYLVKRTGEKVFLECVQDMDHENMFWYRQDPGLGLRLIYFSYDVKMKEKGDIPEGYSVSREKKERFSLILESASTNQTSMYLCASSVAGTAIYEQYFGPGTRLTVT.

This clonotype showed up just a few times. The gene calls are TRBV21-1 and TRBJ1-5; TRBD1, the D gene given by the table, was not confirmed from the DNA. TRBV21-1 is assigned pseudogene status. This CDR3 spans 15 amino acids. The CDR3 loop is CASSKTGTGDQPQHF. The DNA for the CDR3 is TGTGCCAGCAGCAAGACCGGGACAGGGGATCAGCCCCAGCATTTT.

This chain links TRBV10-2 with TRBJ2-5; 9 nucleotides agree with TRBD1. The CDR3 has 15 amino acids. V gave up 0 bases and J gave up 5 bases; unmatched junction bases: 4. From germline, CDR1 is WSHSY and CDR2 SAAADI. CDR3 loop: CASSESWTGVETQYF. Written as DNA, the CDR3 is TGCGCCAGCAGTGAGTCGTGGACAGGGGTCGAGACCCAGTACTTC.

The chain employs TRBV27 and TRBJ1-6; D uncertain. Trimming took off 3 bases at V and 10 bases at J, with 16 bases between the two ends. CDR1 and CDR2 from the germline V gene are MNHEY and SMNVEV (reference sequence). This CDR3 is 15 amino acids long. CDR3 sequence reads: CASSFQGGNTSPLHF. The CDR3 nucleotides read TGTGCCAGCAGTTTTCAAGGAGGCAACACGTCACCCCTCCACTTT.

This clonotype has only a few counts. This chain uses TRBV6-1 with TRBJ1-3; 10 bases agree with TRBD1. Germline V gene lookup returns CDR1 MNHNS and CDR2 SASEGT. The V gene end was trimmed by 6 bases and the J gene end by 4 bases; junction bases not matched to a gene: 6. This CDR3 region has 15 residues. CDR3 bases: TGTGCCAGCAGGATCGGACAGGGGGGAGGAAACACCATATATTTT. Amino acid sequence: CASRIGQGGGNTIYF.